The entry that follows covers one TCR beta chain sequence. Its specific antigen is unknown. The sample holds no much larger clone one base away, and base qualities are not on file. This entry belongs to a study of T cell responses to AZD1222 COVID-19 vaccine (dated by TCRdb to about 2021). Regarding the complete study: TCR sequencing covered 230 or so trial participants: 200 to 210 given two doses of AZD1222 and approximately 26 given two doses of MenACWY control vaccine. Trial participants were enrolled into age subgroups of 18-55, 56-69 and 70-plus years, which contained around 140, 26 and 57 TCR-sequenced participants, respectively. Results the study describes overall, beyond this receptor: Most participants were white British and females outnumbered males, and the authors suggested that clonal diversity may have been underestimated. Conclusions about previously exposed vaccinees are limited because only six or seven AZD1222 recipients were SARS-CoV-2 seropositive at baseline. A significant rise in spike-specific TCR breadth and depth was observed after two AZD1222 doses relative to day 0 and relative to MenACWY recipients. Because no day 14 peak-response samples were available, repertoires were characterized only after the peak T cell response. Epitopes outside the regions mutated in the B.1.351 and B.1.1.7 variants were reportedly recognized by nearly half of the unique spike-specific TCRs. In the small 56-69-year group, the increase in depth fell short of significance, most likely because of low power. Vaccine-associated CD4 TCRs spanned the whole spike protein, with dominant responses in regions 160-218 and 743-854.

Trimming at the junction amounts to 4 bases on V and 10 bases on J, and the germline ends lie 20 bases apart. The CDR3 goes from the cysteine to the phenylalanine over 14 residues. Kept here is only the CDR3 DNA, which spans 42 bases and is read in frame from base 1. CDR1 SGDLS and CDR2 YYNGEE were looked up in the germline V gene. The CDR3 regions of human TCRbeta chains were subjected to immunosequencing. As for the original processing: Repertoire TCRs were checked for matches against a reference library of SARS-CoV-2-specific TCRs that had been generated using the MIRA antigen-specificity platform. Breadth was defined as the fraction of unique TCRs that were SARS-CoV-2-associated. Depth was defined as the fraction of total T cells that were SARS-CoV-2-associated. Each spike-specific TCR was assigned to its reactive spike region and to a CD4 or CD8 class using the MIRA data. Log10-transformed breadth and depth values were compared by one-way ANOVA with Sidak's multiple comparisons tests. TCRdb retrieved this table from immuneACCESS and kept in-frame rearrangements only. Not all clones are present; in checked studies, unresolved V genes account for under half, and no reason is known for the remainder. The D gene and trimming were derived from the DNA, and the V and J assignments and clone size from that table. Present in this sample are roughly 160,000 clones, roughly 87% of which were seen just once. The ten largest clones take up around 0.99% of the sample.

This sample's time point label indicates: about 28 days (+/-7) after the second vaccine dose. AZD1222 recipients given second doses at about 4 weeks or at about 12 weeks were pooled, since spike-specific TCR depth and breadth were not found to differ between the two schedules. Vaccinee samples came from UK trials COV001 and COV002, including a single-blind randomized controlled phase 2/3 trial of AZD1222 (ChAdOx1 nCoV-19) in healthy adults. For TCRbeta chain sequencing, PBMC samples from trial participants were taken at day 0 and at day 28 after the second dose. The chain links TRBV9 with TRBJ1-1, with the D gene not confidently named. The specimen comprised peripheral blood, sampled 28 days after the second AZD1222 dose. The sequence was obtained from an adult who received the AZD1222 COVID-19 vaccine. Read as DNA, the sequence is TGTGCCAGCAGCTTTAATCCAAGCGGCAACGGAGCTTTCTTT. It codes for CASSFNPSGNGAFF.